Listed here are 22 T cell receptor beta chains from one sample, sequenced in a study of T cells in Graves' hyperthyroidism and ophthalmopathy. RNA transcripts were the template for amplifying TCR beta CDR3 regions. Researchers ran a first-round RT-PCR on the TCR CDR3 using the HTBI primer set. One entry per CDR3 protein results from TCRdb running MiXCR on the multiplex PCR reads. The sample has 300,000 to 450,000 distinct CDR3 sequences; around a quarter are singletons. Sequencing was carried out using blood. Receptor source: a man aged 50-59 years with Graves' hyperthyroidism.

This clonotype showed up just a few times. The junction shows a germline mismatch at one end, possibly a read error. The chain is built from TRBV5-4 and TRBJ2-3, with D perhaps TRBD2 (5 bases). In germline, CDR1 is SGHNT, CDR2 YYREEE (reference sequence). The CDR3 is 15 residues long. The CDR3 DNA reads TGTGCCAGCGGCTTACTAGTCCCCATCACAGATACGCAGTATTTT. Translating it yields CASGLLVPITDTQYF.

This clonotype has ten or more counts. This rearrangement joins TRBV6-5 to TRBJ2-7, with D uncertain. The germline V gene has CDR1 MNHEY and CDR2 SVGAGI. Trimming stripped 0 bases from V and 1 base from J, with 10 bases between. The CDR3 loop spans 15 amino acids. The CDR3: CASSYSGAVSYEQYF. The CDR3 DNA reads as TGTGCCAGCAGTTACTCTGGAGCCGTTTCCTACGAGCAGTACTTC.

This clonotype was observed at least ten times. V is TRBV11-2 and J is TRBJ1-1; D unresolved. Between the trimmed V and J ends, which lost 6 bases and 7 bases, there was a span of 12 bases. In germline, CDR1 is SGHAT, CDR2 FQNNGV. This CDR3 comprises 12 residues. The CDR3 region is CASRGVGSEAFF. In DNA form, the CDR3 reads TGTGCCAGCAGAGGAGTCGGCAGTGAAGCTTTCTTT.

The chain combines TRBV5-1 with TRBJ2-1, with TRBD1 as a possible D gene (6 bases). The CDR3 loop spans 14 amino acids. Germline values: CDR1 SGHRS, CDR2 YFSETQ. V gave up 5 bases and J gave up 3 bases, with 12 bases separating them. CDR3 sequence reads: CASRGDTNYNEQFF. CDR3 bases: TGCGCCAGCAGGGGGGACACCAACTACAATGAGCAGTTCTTC.

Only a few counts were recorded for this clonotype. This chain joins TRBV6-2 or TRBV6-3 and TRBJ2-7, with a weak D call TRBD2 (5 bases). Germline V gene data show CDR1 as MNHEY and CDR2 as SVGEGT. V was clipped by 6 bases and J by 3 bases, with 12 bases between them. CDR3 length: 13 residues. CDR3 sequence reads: CASSRAGDYEQYF. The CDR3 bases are TGTGCCAGCAGCCGAGCCGGGGACTACGAGCAGTACTTC.

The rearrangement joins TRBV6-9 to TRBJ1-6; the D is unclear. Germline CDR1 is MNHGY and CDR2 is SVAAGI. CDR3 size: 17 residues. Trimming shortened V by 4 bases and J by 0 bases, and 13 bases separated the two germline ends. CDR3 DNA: TGTGCCAGCAGTTCCCTCTTTCCTAGCTCCTATAATTCACCCCTCCACTTT. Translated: CASSSLFPSSYNSPLHF.

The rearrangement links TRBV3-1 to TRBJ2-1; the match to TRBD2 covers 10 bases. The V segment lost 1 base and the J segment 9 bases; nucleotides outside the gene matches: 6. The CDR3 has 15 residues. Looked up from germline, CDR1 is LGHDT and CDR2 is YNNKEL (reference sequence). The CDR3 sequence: CASSQVLAGALEQFF. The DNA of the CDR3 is TGTGCCAGCAGCCAAGTGCTAGCGGGAGCCCTTGAGCAGTTCTTC.

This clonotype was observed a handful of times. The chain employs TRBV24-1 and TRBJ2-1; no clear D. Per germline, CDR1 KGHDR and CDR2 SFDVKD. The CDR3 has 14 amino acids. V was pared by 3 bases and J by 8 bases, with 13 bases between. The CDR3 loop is CATSDEGYRYEQFF. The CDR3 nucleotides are TGTGCCACCAGTGATGAAGGGTATAGGTATGAGCAGTTCTTC.

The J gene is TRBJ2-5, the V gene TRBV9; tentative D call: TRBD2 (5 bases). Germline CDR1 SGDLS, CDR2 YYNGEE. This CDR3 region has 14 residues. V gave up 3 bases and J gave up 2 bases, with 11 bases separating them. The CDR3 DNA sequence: TGTGCCAGCAGCGGGGCCGGAGGACAAGAGACCCAGTACTTC. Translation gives CASSGAGGQETQYF.

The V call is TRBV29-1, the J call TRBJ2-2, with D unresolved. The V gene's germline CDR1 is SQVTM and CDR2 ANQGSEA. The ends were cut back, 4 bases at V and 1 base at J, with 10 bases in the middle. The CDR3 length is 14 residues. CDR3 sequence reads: CSVVGRLNTGELFF. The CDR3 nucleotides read TGCAGCGTTGTGGGTAGGCTGAACACCGGGGAGCTGTTTTTT.

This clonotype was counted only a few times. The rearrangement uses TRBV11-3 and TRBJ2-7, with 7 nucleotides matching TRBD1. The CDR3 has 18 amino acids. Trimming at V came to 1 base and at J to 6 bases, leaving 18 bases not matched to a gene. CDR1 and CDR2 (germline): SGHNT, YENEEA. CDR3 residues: CASSLGLYGIRTGGEQYF. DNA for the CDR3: TGTGCCAGCAGCTTAGGTTTATATGGGATTCGGACAGGCGGCGAGCAGTACTTC.

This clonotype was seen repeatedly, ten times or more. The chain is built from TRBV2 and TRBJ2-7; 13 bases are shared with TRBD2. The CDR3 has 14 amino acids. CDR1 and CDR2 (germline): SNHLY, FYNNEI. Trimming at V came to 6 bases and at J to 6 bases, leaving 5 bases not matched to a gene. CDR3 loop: CASRPGLAGFEQYF. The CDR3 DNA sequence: TGTGCCAGCAGGCCGGGACTAGCGGGATTCGAGCAGTACTTC.

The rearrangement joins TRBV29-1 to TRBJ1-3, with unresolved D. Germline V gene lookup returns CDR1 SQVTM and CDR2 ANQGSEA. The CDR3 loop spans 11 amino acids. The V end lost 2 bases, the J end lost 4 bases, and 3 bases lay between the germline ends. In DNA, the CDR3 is TGCAGCGTTGAATGGGGAAACACCATATATTTT. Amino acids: CSVEWGNTIYF.

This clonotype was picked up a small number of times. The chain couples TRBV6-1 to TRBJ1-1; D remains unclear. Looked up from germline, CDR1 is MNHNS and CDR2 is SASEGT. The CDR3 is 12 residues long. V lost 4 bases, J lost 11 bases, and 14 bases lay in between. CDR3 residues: CASSGNGLGAFF. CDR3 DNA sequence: TGTGCCAGCAGTGGAAATGGACTCGGGGCTTTCTTT.

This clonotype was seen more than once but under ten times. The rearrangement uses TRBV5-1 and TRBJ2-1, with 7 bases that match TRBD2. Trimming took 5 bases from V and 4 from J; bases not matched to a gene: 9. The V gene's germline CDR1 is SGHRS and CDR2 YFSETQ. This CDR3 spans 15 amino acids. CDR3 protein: CASSPPSGEYNEQFF. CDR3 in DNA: TGCGCCAGCAGTCCTCCTAGCGGAGAATACAATGAGCAGTTCTTC.

The CDR3 sequence: CSGTTANTGELFF. As DNA, the CDR3 is TGCAGCGGAACGACAGCGAACACCGGGGAGCTGTTTTTT. The chain links TRBV29-1 to TRBJ2-2; D perhaps matches TRBD1 (5 bases). The CDR3 runs to 13 residues. Germline loops: CDR1 SQVTM, CDR2 ANQGSEA. The V and J ends lost 7 bases and 0 bases respectively, with 9 bases between them.

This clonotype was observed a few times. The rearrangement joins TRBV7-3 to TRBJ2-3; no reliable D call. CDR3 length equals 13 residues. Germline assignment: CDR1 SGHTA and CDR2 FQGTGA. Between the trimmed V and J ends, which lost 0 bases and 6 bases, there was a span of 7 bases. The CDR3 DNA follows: TGTGCCAGCAGCTTAACTAGATCGGATACGCAGTATTTT. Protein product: CASSLTRSDTQYF.

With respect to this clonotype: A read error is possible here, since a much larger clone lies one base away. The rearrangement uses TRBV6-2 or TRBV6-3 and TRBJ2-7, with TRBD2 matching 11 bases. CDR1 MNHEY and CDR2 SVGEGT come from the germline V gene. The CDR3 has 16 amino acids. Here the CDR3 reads CAGRPALGLADYEQYF. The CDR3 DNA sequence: TGTGCCGGCAGACCCGCGTTGGGACTAGCGGACTACGAGCAGTACTTC.

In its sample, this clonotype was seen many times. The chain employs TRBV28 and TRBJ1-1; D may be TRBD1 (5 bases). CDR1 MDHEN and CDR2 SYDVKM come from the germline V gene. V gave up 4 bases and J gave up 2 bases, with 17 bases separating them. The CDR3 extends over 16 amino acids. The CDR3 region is CASSSQTLQVNTEAFF. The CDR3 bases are TGTGCCAGCAGTTCGCAAACCCTACAGGTCAACACTGAAGCTTTCTTT.

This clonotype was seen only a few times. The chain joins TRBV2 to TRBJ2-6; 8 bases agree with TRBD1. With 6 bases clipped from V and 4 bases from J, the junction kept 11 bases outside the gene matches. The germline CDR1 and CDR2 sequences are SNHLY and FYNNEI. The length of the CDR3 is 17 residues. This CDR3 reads CASSGGRGRSGANVLTF. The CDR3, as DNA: TGTGCCAGCAGCGGGGGCAGGGGGCGGTCCGGGGCCAACGTCCTGACTTTC.

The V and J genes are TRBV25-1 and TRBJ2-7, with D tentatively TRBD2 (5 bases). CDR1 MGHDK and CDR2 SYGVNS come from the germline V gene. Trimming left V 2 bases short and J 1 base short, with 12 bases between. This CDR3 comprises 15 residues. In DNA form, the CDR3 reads TGTGCCAGCAGTGAAGCAAGCGGAGCATCCTACGAGCAGTACTTC. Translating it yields CASSEASGASYEQYF.

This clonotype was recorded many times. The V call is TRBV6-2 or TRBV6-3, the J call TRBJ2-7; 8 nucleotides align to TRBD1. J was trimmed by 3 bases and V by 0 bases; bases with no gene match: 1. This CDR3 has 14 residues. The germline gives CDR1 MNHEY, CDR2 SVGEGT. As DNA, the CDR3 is TGTGCCAGCAGTTACTCCGGACAGGGCTACGAGCAGTACTTC. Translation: CASSYSGQGYEQYF.